This TCR beta chain was captured in a study of OX40 agonist ivuxolimab in advanced cancers. Regarding the study as a whole: Relative to CD4+ cells, CD8+ T cells on average had more expanded clones.

Clones were sequenced by immunoSEQ multiplex PCR, and TCRdb holds only the in-frame ones, with some missing. The data contain almost 90,000 clones, just under 90% of them singletons. Germline V gene lookup returns CDR1 LNHNV and CDR2 YYDKDF (reference sequence). This CDR3 is 14 amino acids long. V was cut by 1 base and J by 5 bases, with 9 bases left in between. Autoimmune disease history or systemic immunosuppression was exclusionary. Only one count was recorded for this clone. What it binds is unknown. J is TRBJ1-5 and V is TRBV15; D is possibly TRBD1 (5 bases). The sequencing used CD4+ or CD8+ T cells sorted from blood, collected in a trial of the OX40 agonist ivuxolimab. This receptor was identified in an adult with an advanced solid tumor such as melanoma, head and neck, liver or kidney cancer. The CDR3 DNA follows: TGTGCCACCAGCAGAGGGGGCAGCGATCAGCCCCAGCATTTT. Translation gives CATSRGGSDQPQHF.